The 19 T cell receptor beta chains below were found in one sample sequenced in a study of blood T cell repertoires in COVID-19. Using immunoSEQ multiplex PCR, the repertoire was profiled, and TCRdb retains in-frame clones only, with some absent. The sample shows roughly 250,000 clones, around nine tenths of them seen only once. Sequenced input: PBMCs or T cells enriched from blood (not recorded which). The receptors stem from a woman aged 18-29 years who had recovered from COVID-19.

This chain connects TRBV3-1 (or the pseudogene TRBV3-2) to TRBJ2-7; 7 bases fit TRBD2. Germline V gene data show CDR1 as LGHDT and CDR2 as YNNKEL (reference sequence). With 6 bases clipped from V and 7 bases from J, the junction kept 15 bases outside the gene matches. The CDR3 is made up of 15 amino acids. The CDR3 reads CASSPLGEGVGEQYF. CDR3 sequence (DNA): TGTGCCAGCAGTCCCTTGGGGGAGGGCGTGGGAGAGCAGTACTTC.

The genes are TRBV9 and TRBJ2-1, with 8 bases lining up with TRBD2. Germline CDR1 is SGDLS and CDR2 is YYNGEE. Germline trimming cut 6 bases from V and 6 bases from J; bases unmatched to any gene: 11. This CDR3 spans 15 amino acids. Here the CDR3 reads CASTAGLVGPNEQFF. In DNA, the CDR3 is TGTGCCAGCACCGCGGGACTAGTTGGCCCCAATGAGCAGTTCTTC.

The chain combines TRBV11-2 with TRBJ1-1; D may be TRBD1 (5 bases). Germline V gene sequence: CDR1 SGHAT, CDR2 FQNNGV. V was cut by 8 bases and J by 4 bases, with 11 bases left in between. CDR3 length equals 12 residues. The CDR3 sequence is CASGGVTTEAFF. DNA of the CDR3: TGTGCCAGCGGAGGGGTGACCACTGAAGCTTTCTTT.

The rearrangement links TRBV11-3 to TRBJ2-1; D possibly corresponds to TRBD2 (7 bases). In germline, CDR1 is SGHNT, CDR2 YENEEA. The V and J ends lost 1 base and 8 bases respectively, with 18 bases between them. The CDR3 spans 16 residues. The CDR3: CASSLGPLGGGYEQFF. The CDR3 nucleotides are TGTGCCAGCAGCTTAGGGCCGTTGGGGGGGGGCTATGAGCAGTTCTTC.

V gene TRBV3-1 (or the pseudogene TRBV3-2) combines with J gene TRBJ1-2, with D unclear. Germline lookup yields CDR1 LGHDT and CDR2 YNNKEL (reference sequence). This CDR3 is built from 14 residues. Trimming shortened V by 7 bases and J by 4 bases, and 16 bases separated the two germline ends. The CDR3 spells CASKPIGMGYGYTF. The CDR3 DNA is TGTGCCAGCAAGCCAATCGGGATGGGCTATGGCTACACCTTC.

V gene TRBV24-1 combines with J gene TRBJ1-5; 10 bases fit TRBD1. Germline V CDR1 and CDR2: KGHDR, SFDVKD. The CDR3 extends over 15 amino acids. V trimming: 3 bases; J trimming: 4 bases; junction bases outside the gene matches: 2. The CDR3 region has the DNA TGTGCCACCAGTGATCCGGGACAGGGGAATCAGCCCCAGCATTTT. Its protein product is CATSDPGQGNQPQHF.

The rearrangement links TRBV7-2 to TRBJ1-6; D call uncertain. Germline loops: CDR1 SGHTA, CDR2 FQGNSA. CDR3 length: 17 amino acids. Trimming shortened V by 5 bases and J by 6 bases, and 20 bases separated the two germline ends. This CDR3 is CASSPRRAGVGNSPLHF. CDR3 nucleotides: TGTGCCAGCAGCCCGAGACGCGCCGGGGTGGGTAATTCACCCCTCCACTTT.

The sample holds a few counts of this clone. This chain links TRBV25-1 with TRBJ2-7, with D maybe TRBD1 (6 bases). Germline CDR1 reads MGHDK; CDR2 reads SYGVNS. Trimming took 4 bases from V and 1 from J, leaving 23 bases between them. This CDR3 spans 18 amino acids. The CDR3, as DNA: TGTGCCAGCAGTGTATCACAGCAACAAGAAACAGGGTCCTACGAGCAGTACTTC. Its translation is CASSVSQQQETGSYEQYF.

The chain links TRBV2 to TRBJ2-7, with D tentatively TRBD2 (5 bases). Germline V CDR1 and CDR2: SNHLY, FYNNEI. Trimming took 11 bases from V and 0 from J, leaving 11 bases between them. This CDR3 comprises 12 residues. CDR3 sequence reads: CAFGENSYEQYF. The CDR3, as DNA: TGTGCCTTCGGGGAGAACTCCTACGAGCAGTACTTC.

The chain links TRBV27 to TRBJ2-1, with D maybe TRBD1 (6 bases). Per germline, CDR1 MNHEY and CDR2 SMNVEV (reference sequence). The CDR3 contains 15 residues. V dropped 5 bases and J dropped 7 bases, with 18 bases sitting between them. CDR3 in amino acids: CASSAGTSNRNEQFF. The CDR3 DNA reads TGTGCCAGCAGTGCTGGGACATCCAACCGAAATGAGCAGTTCTTC.

J is TRBJ1-2 and V is TRBV3-1 (or the pseudogene TRBV3-2); TRBD1 might be the D (5 bases). This CDR3 comprises 13 residues. The V end lost 5 bases, the J end lost 6 bases, and 13 bases lay between the germline ends. Per the germline V gene, CDR1 is LGHDT and CDR2 is YNNKEL (reference sequence). This CDR3 reads CASSSRRGNGYTF. The CDR3 bases are TGTGCCAGCAGCTCCCGCCGGGGGAATGGCTACACCTTC.

The DNA of the CDR3 is TGTGCCAGCAGCTTTGGGACAGGGGTTGCTGAAGCTTTCTTT. It yields the protein CASSFGTGVAEAFF. The genes are TRBV5-4 and TRBJ1-1; 10 nucleotides agree with TRBD1. Germline CDR1 reads SGHNT; CDR2 reads YYREEE (reference sequence). Trimming cost V 2 bases and J 6 bases; bases outside gene matches: 4. This CDR3 contains 14 residues.

The V call is TRBV19, the J call TRBJ1-1, with D maybe TRBD1 (6 bases). This CDR3 region has 16 residues. With 7 bases removed from V and 1 base from J, the gap between germline ends came to 19 bases. Germline V lookup: CDR1 LNHDA, CDR2 SQIVND (reference sequence). The CDR3 coding sequence is TGTGCCAGTACCCAGCGCGAGATCAGGGGGAACACTGAAGCTTTCTTT. Its protein product is CASTQREIRGNTEAFF.

J is TRBJ1-2 and V is TRBV19, with a weak D call TRBD1 (5 bases). The CDR3 is 12 amino acids. Germline-derived CDR1 and CDR2 are LNHDA and SQIVND (reference sequence). The V gene lost 5 bases and the J gene lost 8 bases, with 12 bases spanning the gap. For the CDR3, the DNA is TGTGCCAGTAGTGGGGGGAGGAGCGGCTACACCTTC. This sequence encodes CASSGGRSGYTF.

This chain joins TRBV10-3 and TRBJ1-2, with 7 bases fitting TRBD1. V lost 4 bases, J lost 4 bases, and 6 bases stayed unmatched. The CDR3 covers 14 residues. Germline loops: CDR1 ENHRY, CDR2 SYGVKD. The CDR3 region has the DNA TGTGCCATCAGTGCCCGGGACAGTATCTATGGCTACACCTTC. Protein: CAISARDSIYGYTF.

The chain has TRBV7-9 and TRBJ1-1; 9 positions match TRBD1. Germline V CDR1 and CDR2: SEHNR, FQNEAQ (reference sequence). Losses at the gene ends were 3 bases for V and 12 bases for J; bases not matched to a gene: 5. CDR3 size: 12 residues. CDR3 sequence: CASSFGTGLPFF. CDR3 sequence (DNA): TGTGCCAGCAGCTTCGGGACAGGGCTGCCTTTCTTT.

V is TRBV11-3 and J is TRBJ2-7; 9 nucleotides agree with TRBD1. V shed 4 bases and J 2 bases; nucleotides not matched to a gene: 9. Germline CDR1 SGHNT, CDR2 YENEEA. The CDR3 covers 16 residues. The CDR3 loop is CASSWAGTGKTYEQYF. In nucleotides, the CDR3 is TGTGCCAGCAGCTGGGCCGGGACAGGGAAGACCTACGAGCAGTACTTC.

The chain recombines TRBV11-3 with TRBJ1-1; 9 bases fit TRBD1. Unmatched junction bases numbered 14, after V lost 5 bases and J lost 7 bases. This CDR3 spans 16 amino acids. In germline, CDR1 is SGHNT, CDR2 YENEEA. The CDR3 region has the DNA TGTGCCAGCAGCACACGATCGACAGGGGGGATCCTTGAAGCTTTCTTT. This sequence encodes CASSTRSTGGILEAFF. The full variable domain, rest sourced from reference TRBV11-3 and TRBJ1-1, is EAGVVQSPRYKIIEKKQPVAFWCNPISGHNTLYWYLQNLGQGPELLIRYENEEAVDDSQLPKDRFSAERLKGVDSTLKIQPAELGDSAVYLCASSTRSTGGILEAFFGQGTRLTVV.

The chain links TRBV24-1 to TRBJ2-1, with TRBD1 as a possible D gene (6 bases). V was shortened by 3 bases and J by 10 bases, with 18 bases between the two germline ends. Germline CDR1 reads KGHDR; CDR2 reads SFDVKD. The CDR3 has 15 residues. The CDR3 coding sequence is TGTGCCACCAGTGATGGGGGCCGATTGGGGCCAGAGCAGTTCTTC. As protein: CATSDGGRLGPEQFF.